The present T cell receptor (beta chain) was sequenced within a study of control samples from healthy donors and cancer patients (dated by TCRdb to 2018 to 2021). The library was built by means of the immunoSEQ multiplex PCR assay. Here the immuneACCESS table is served through TCRdb, limited to in-frame sequences with V and J called. Missing clones are a known gap in these copies; in checked studies unresolved V genes cover under half, and the rest lacks a known reason. Recorded for this sample are just over 80,000 clones; roughly 86% of them occurred a single time. The ten largest account for around 5.1% of the sample. Note on this clone: Its antigen is currently not known. No base quality values were provided; no much bigger clone lies one nucleotide off.

The junction carries 8 bases between V and J, which are trimmed by 0 bases and 0 bases respectively. Via the germline V gene, CDR1 is MGHRA and CDR2 YSYEKL. The CDR3 holds 15 amino acids from the cysteine to the phenylalanine. CDR3 DNA is the only sequence kept; it has 45 bases, read in frame from the first base. The V and J genes are TRBV4-1 and TRBJ1-1; the D gene is not confidently resolved. Sequenced: blood. The clonotype originates from a man aged 50-60 years in good health. The CDR3 reads CASSQEHTMNTEAFF. The DNA is as follows: TGCGCCAGCAGCCAAGAACACACCATGAACACTGAAGCTTTCTTT.